This T cell receptor beta chain was observed in a study of T-cell memory formation after mild COVID-19. Notes on this clonotype: The antigen is not known.

The authors produced TCR alpha and TCR beta cDNA libraries with sample barcodes and UMIs by 5'RACE using constant-segment primers. Via MiXCR, TCRdb re-called the 5' RACE reads, giving one row per CDR3 protein. The profile covers some 110,000 distinct CDR3 sequences, with over 15% appearing a single time and 28% taken by the ten largest. Study-wide points: Clones from the second wave (peaking day 37) had unconfirmed SARS-CoV-2 specificity. Pre-infection memory harbored some responding clones, suggesting cross-reactive memory joined.

From germline, CDR1 is MNHEY and CDR2 SVGAGI. The CDR3 length is 14 residues. V lost 5 bases to trimming and J lost 1 base, with 11 bases between them. The sample was PBMCs or a T cell subset sorted from them (not recorded which). The clonotype comes from an adult woman who had mild COVID-19 (a few samples of this study predate the infection). Cell type and time point are not known. This chain links TRBV6-5 with TRBJ1-1, with D hard to call. CDR3 nucleotides: TGTGCCAGCAGTCCCACCCAAGGGAACACTGAAGCTTTCTTT. Translated: CASSPTQGNTEAFF.